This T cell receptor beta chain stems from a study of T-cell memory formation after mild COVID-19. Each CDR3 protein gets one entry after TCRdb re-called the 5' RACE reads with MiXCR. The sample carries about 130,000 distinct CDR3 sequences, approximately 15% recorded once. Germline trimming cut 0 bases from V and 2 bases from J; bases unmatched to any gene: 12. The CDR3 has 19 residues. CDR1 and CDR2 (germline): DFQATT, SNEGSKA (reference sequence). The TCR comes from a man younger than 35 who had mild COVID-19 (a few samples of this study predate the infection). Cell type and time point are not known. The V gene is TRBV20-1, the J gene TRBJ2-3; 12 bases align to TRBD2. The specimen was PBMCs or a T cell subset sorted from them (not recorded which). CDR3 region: CSARDHGYGLAGPTDTQYF. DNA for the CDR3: TGCAGTGCTAGAGATCACGGGTATGGACTAGCGGGGCCCACAGATACGCAGTATTTT.